This T cell receptor (beta chain) was sequenced during a study of T cell responses to AZD1222 COVID-19 vaccine. Study findings and constraints: Females outnumbered males among donors, who were mostly white British; clonal diversity was possibly underestimated. Targeting of unmutated variant regions was reportedly seen in nearly half of spike-specific TCRs. The study sampled repertoires only after the peak T cell response. Baseline seropositivity characterized only a handful of AZD1222 recipients.

From germline, CDR1 is SNHLY and CDR2 FYNNEI. The CDR3 extends over 14 amino acids. Trimming left V 4 bases short and J 5 bases short, with 12 bases between. Clones were sequenced by immunoSEQ multiplex PCR, and TCRdb holds only the in-frame ones, with some missing. The sample carries around 130,000 clones, approximately 86% recorded once. Note on this clone: Its matching antigen is unknown.

The source is an adult who received the AZD1222 COVID-19 vaccine. The chain couples TRBV2 to TRBJ1-5; possibly TRBD1 for D (5 bases). Specimen: peripheral blood, collected 28 days after the second AZD1222 dose. DNA of the CDR3: TGTGCCAGCAGTGGGTCAAGGGGCGATCAGCCCCAGCATTTT. This encodes CASSGSRGDQPQHF.